These 11 T cell receptor beta chains came from one sample sequenced in a study of T cell responses to AZD1222 COVID-19 vaccine. Generated by immunoSEQ multiplex PCR, the TCRdb table keeps only in-frame clones and is missing some. The table lists about 180,000 clones, 85% to 90% of them singletons. The material sequenced was peripheral blood, taken 28 days after the second AZD1222 dose. All receptors derive from an adult who received the AZD1222 COVID-19 vaccine.

CDR3 DNA: TGCGCCAGCAGCCCAACCGGACAGAATGAAAAACTGTTTTTT. This codes for CASSPTGQNEKLFF. V gene TRBV4-1 combines with J gene TRBJ1-4, with D possibly TRBD1 on 6 matching bases. Germline V lookup: CDR1 MGHRA, CDR2 YSYEKL. This CDR3 contains 14 residues. The V gene lost 4 bases and the J gene lost 5 bases, with 11 bases spanning the gap.

The rearrangement uses TRBV18 and TRBJ1-5; D possibly corresponds to TRBD1 (5 bases). This CDR3 is built from 14 residues. Germline V gives CDR1 KGHSH, CDR2 LQKENI. The V gene lost 3 bases and the J gene lost 3 bases, with 9 bases spanning the gap. As DNA, the CDR3 is TGTGCCAGCTCACCCCGACAGCTCAATCAGCCCCAGCATTTT. Amino acid sequence: CASSPRQLNQPQHF.

About this clone itself: Other nucleotide sequences from this sample produce the same CDR3. CDR3: CASSSGGVNEQFF. Here the CDR3 DNA reads TGTGCCAGCAGTAGCGGGGGAGTGAATGAGCAGTTCTTC. The rearrangement uses TRBV7-9 and TRBJ2-1, with 9 bases lining up with TRBD2. Germline V gives CDR1 SEHNR, CDR2 FQNEAQ (reference sequence). V shed 6 bases and J 7 bases; nucleotides not matched to a gene: 4. The CDR3 covers 13 residues.

This clone was detected a few times. J is TRBJ2-7 and V is TRBV9, with D perhaps matching TRBD1 (5 bases). The V end lost 0 bases, the J end lost 3 bases, and 7 bases lay between the germline ends. The CDR3 length is 13 residues. Germline V CDR1 and CDR2: SGDLS, YYNGEE. CDR3 residues: CASSVGQNYEQYF. The CDR3 bases are TGTGCCAGCAGCGTAGGACAGAACTACGAGCAGTACTTC.

V gene TRBV5-4 combines with J gene TRBJ1-2, with a possible D match to TRBD1 (6 bases). Germline V gene sequence: CDR1 SGHNT, CDR2 YYREEE (reference sequence). The length of the CDR3 is 14 residues. Trimming shortened V by 2 bases and J by 4 bases, and 12 bases separated the two germline ends. CDR3 DNA sequence: TGTGCCAGCAGCTTCATGGGGGCAGGCTATGGCTACACCTTC. Translating it yields CASSFMGAGYGYTF.

Only a few counts were recorded for this clone. The chain employs TRBV25-1 and TRBJ2-7, with D unclear. This CDR3 contains 15 residues. From germline, CDR1 is MGHDK and CDR2 SYGVNS. Trimming removed 6 bases at V and 3 bases at J, with 18 bases between. In DNA, the CDR3 is TGTGCCAGCAGCGCAGACGCGGAGAGGTTCTACGAGCAGTACTTC. Amino acid sequence: CASSADAERFYEQYF.

The chain links TRBV5-4 to TRBJ1-5; D remains ambiguous. This CDR3 region has 16 residues. Germline V gene data show CDR1 as SGHNT and CDR2 as YYREEE (reference sequence). Trimming took off 0 bases at V and 1 base at J, with 11 bases between the two ends. The CDR3 DNA follows: TGTGCCAGCAGCTTGGAGGGCAGACTAAGCAATCAGCCCCAGCATTTT. Translation: CASSLEGRLSNQPQHF.

This chain connects TRBV10-1 to TRBJ2-4; 8 nucleotides line up with TRBD1. V dropped 4 bases and J dropped 1; count of bases not matched to a gene: 9. Germline loops: CDR1 WNHNN, CDR2 SYGVQD (reference sequence). This CDR3 is built from 17 residues. CDR3 bases: TGCGCCAGCAGTGGACGAAGGACAGGGACCGCCAAAAACATTCAGTACTTC. This translates into CASSGRRTGTAKNIQYF.

The CDR3 nucleotides read TGTGCCAGTAGTATCGAGGCCTATGGCTACACCTTC. It yields the protein CASSIEAYGYTF. The J gene is TRBJ1-2, the V gene TRBV19; D remains ambiguous. CDR1 is LNHDA and CDR2 is SQIVND in the germline V gene (reference sequence). The CDR3 covers 12 residues. Trimming took 3 bases from V and 4 from J, leaving 6 bases between them. Based on the CDR3 plus reference TRBV19 and TRBJ1-2, the full variable domain is DGGITQSPKYLFRKEGQNVTLSCEQNLNHDAMYWYRQDPGQGLRLIYYSQIVNDFQKGDIAEGYSVSREKKESFPLTVTSAQKNPTAFYLCASSIEAYGYTFGSGTRLTVV.

The genes are TRBV27 and TRBJ1-1; TRBD1 matches at 7 bases. CDR3 size: 16 residues. The V gene end was trimmed by 5 bases and the J gene end by 7 bases; junction bases not matched to a gene: 16. CDR1 is MNHEY and CDR2 is SMNVEV in the germline V gene (reference sequence). CDR3: CASSPLKGQLGGEAFF. The DNA for the CDR3 is TGTGCCAGCAGTCCCCTCAAGGGACAGTTGGGAGGTGAAGCTTTCTTT.

The rearrangement uses TRBV18 and TRBJ2-3; 13 bases match TRBD2. J gave up 3 bases and V 4 bases, and 1 base lay outside the gene matches. Germline CDR1 and CDR2: KGHSH and LQKENI. The CDR3 consists of 15 residues. CDR3 protein: CASSQGLAGTDTQYF. In DNA, the CDR3 is TGTGCCAGCTCACAGGGACTAGCGGGGACAGATACGCAGTATTTT.